At least ten counts were recorded for the clone carrying this T cell receptor (beta chain). This entry belongs to a study of regulatory T cells in long-lasting Graves disease. Time point described: newly diagnosed GD, antithyroid drugs for less than 3 months. Extracted PBMC RNA gave rise to the TCR library. The TCR beta library used iRepertoire HTBI primers with Arm-PCR amplification of CDR3. TCRdb re-derived calls from the multiplex PCR reads in MiXCR, one entry per CDR3 protein. The table includes 540,000 or so distinct CDR3 sequences, approximately 15% detected once. The germline V gene has CDR1 SGDLS and CDR2 YYNGEE. This CDR3 region has 16 residues. J gave up 5 bases and V 3 bases, and 9 bases lay outside the gene matches. A further study also used this sample, focusing on T cells in Graves' hyperthyroidism and ophthalmopathy.

The receptor was derived from a man in his thirties or forties with Graves disease. The chain has TRBV9 and TRBJ2-1; 9 positions match TRBD2. Sequencing was performed on peripheral blood mononuclear cells (PBMCs), taken at new diagnosis, from a patient treated with antithyroid drugs. CDR3 nucleotide sequence: TGTGCCAGCAGCGGCGGGGGGGCTAGCCTCAACAATGAGCAGTTCTTC. Encoded protein: CASSGGGASLNNEQFF.